This is a list of T cell receptor beta chains from one sample in a study of T cells in localized non-small cell lung cancer. The data were produced by immunoSEQ multiplex PCR, yet TCRdb's version contains in-frame clones alone and is incomplete. The sample has approximately 3,000 clones; about 24% are singletons. The starting material was lung tumor tissue, obtained before any cancer treatment. Receptors were obtained from a man between 40 and 70 years old with stage I squamous cell lung carcinoma. Each CDR3 is given with its conserved first and last residue. A D gene is named only where the DNA matches it firmly. Some rows mark clone size as missing; the rest say once, few, many or name a class of expanded clone.

DNA: TGTGCCACCAGCAGAGACGGGACTGGCCTCAATACGCAGTATTTT
CDR3: CATSRDGTGLNTQYF
V: TRBV15
J: TRBJ2-3
D: .
size: few

DNA: TGTGCCAGCCAAACGGACAGGGAGAGGTACACCGGGGAGCTGTTTTTT
CDR3: CASQTDRERYTGELFF
V: TRBV6-8
J: TRBJ2-2
D: TRBD1
size: .

DNA: TGTGCCAGCAGTTACTCGACGGTGGGTGTGGGTAACTATGGCTACACCTTC
CDR3: CASSYSTVGVGNYGYTF
V: TRBV6-8
J: TRBJ1-2
D: .
size: .

DNA: TGTGCCAGCAGTGAAGGACAGGGCCATAATGGCTACACCTTC
CDR3: CASSEGQGHNGYTF
V: TRBV6-1
J: TRBJ1-2
D: TRBD1
size: medium-sized

DNA: TGTGCCAGCAGCGCGGACAGGGAGTCACCCCTCCACTTT
CDR3: CASSADRESPLHF
V: TRBV9
J: TRBJ1-6
D: TRBD1
size: .

DNA: TGTGCCAGCAGTGCTCACGGGACAGGGGCCTTGGCGGATGGCTACACCTTC
CDR3: CASSAHGTGALADGYTF
V: TRBV6-8
J: TRBJ1-2
D: TRBD1
size: few

DNA: TGTGCCAGCAGTGAAGTGCTGGGAGGCGCTGGCTACACCTTC
CDR3: CASSEVLGGAGYTF
V: TRBV9
J: TRBJ1-2
D: .
size: few

DNA: TGTGCCAGTAGTATCGGGGGGACCACTGAAGCTTTCTTT
CDR3: CASSIGGTTEAFF
V: TRBV19
J: TRBJ1-1
D: .
size: .

DNA: TGCGCCAGCAGCCAAGGTCTAGGGCAGGGGTACGGGGAGCTGTTTTTT
CDR3: CASSQGLGQGYGELFF
V: TRBV1
J: TRBJ2-2
D: .
size: few

DNA: TGTGCCAGCAGTGACAGGAGCTCCTATAATTCACCCCTCCACTTT
CDR3: CASSDRSSYNSPLHF
V: TRBV9
J: TRBJ1-6
D: .
size: medium-sized

DNA: TGTGCCAGCAGCGTAGGGCCGGGACGGGGCCGTGGCTACACCTTC
CDR3: CASSVGPGRGRGYTF
V: TRBV9
J: TRBJ1-2
D: .
size: few

DNA: TGTGCCAGTAGTATAGGGGGCCCCGGCAGCAATCAGCCCCAGCATTTT
CDR3: CASSIGGPGSNQPQHF
V: TRBV19
J: TRBJ1-5
D: .
size: .

DNA: TGTGCCAGCAGCTTAACTGGACGGGACAGTTACACCGGGGAGCTGTTTTTT
CDR3: CASSLTGRDSYTGELFF
V: TRBV11-3
J: TRBJ2-2
D: TRBD1
size: few

DNA: TGTGCCAGTAGTAACCCCGGGGAGCGAAACATTCAGTACTTC
CDR3: CASSNPGERNIQYF
V: TRBV19
J: TRBJ2-4
D: .
size: few

DNA: TGTGCCAGCAGTCAGAGTAGCGGGGTGGCGACAGATACGCAGTATTTT
CDR3: CASSQSSGVATDTQYF
V: TRBV7-7
J: TRBJ2-3
D: TRBD2
size: medium-sized

DNA: TGTGCCAGTAGTAAGGGACAGGGGGGAGATACGCAGTATTTT
CDR3: CASSKGQGGDTQYF
V: TRBV19
J: TRBJ2-3
D: TRBD1
size: .

DNA: TGTGCCAGTAGTATAGTAGGACAGGGGGCTGGAGAGACCCAGTACTTC
CDR3: CASSIVGQGAGETQYF
V: TRBV19
J: TRBJ2-5
D: TRBD1
size: .

DNA: TGTGCCAGCTCACCTAACGGGGGCGAAAAACTGTTTTTT
CDR3: CASSPNGGEKLFF
V: TRBV18
J: TRBJ1-4
D: .
size: few

DNA: TGTGCCAGCAGCTTGGGGGACAGGGGGCGCGTAGGCACTGAAGCTTTCTTT
CDR3: CASSLGDRGRVGTEAFF
V: TRBV11-3
J: TRBJ1-1
D: TRBD1
size: .

DNA: TGTGCCAGCAGCCCCGACAGGGTCTATGGCTACACCTTC
CDR3: CASSPDRVYGYTF
V: TRBV14
J: TRBJ1-2
D: TRBD1
size: large

DNA: TGTGCCAGTAAGCATGGGGCGCGGGTGAACACCGGGGAGCTGTTTTTT
CDR3: CASKHGARVNTGELFF
V: TRBV6-8
J: TRBJ2-2
D: .
size: .

DNA: TGTGCCAGCAGCCCCCTGACAGGGATGTCGGAGACCCAGTACTTC
CDR3: CASSPLTGMSETQYF
V: TRBV9
J: TRBJ2-5
D: TRBD1
size: few

DNA: TGTGCCAGCTCACCACTGCCGGGTGTCGAGCAGTACTTC
CDR3: CASSPLPGVEQYF
V: TRBV18
J: TRBJ2-7
D: .
size: .